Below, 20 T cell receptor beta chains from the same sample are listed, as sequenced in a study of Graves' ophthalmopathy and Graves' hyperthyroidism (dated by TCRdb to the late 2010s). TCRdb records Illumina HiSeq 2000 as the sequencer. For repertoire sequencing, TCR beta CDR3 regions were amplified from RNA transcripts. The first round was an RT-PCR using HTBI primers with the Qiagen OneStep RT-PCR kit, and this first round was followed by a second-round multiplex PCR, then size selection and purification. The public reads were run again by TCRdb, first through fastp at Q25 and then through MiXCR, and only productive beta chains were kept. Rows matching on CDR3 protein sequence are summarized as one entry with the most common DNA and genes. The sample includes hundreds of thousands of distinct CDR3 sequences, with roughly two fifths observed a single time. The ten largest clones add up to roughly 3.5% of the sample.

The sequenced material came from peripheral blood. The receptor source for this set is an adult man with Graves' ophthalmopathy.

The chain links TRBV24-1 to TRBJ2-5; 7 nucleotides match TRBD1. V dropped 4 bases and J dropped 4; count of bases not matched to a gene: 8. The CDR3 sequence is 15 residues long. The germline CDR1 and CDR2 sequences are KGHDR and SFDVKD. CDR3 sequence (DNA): TGTGCCACCAGTGACCATTTGACAGGGCGAGAGACCCAGTACTTC. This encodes CATSDHLTGRETQYF.

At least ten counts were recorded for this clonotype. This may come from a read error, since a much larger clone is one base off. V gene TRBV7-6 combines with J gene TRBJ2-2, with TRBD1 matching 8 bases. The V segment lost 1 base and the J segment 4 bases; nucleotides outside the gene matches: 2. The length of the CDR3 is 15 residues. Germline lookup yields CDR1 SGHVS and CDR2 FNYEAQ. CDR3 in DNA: TGTGCCAGCAGCTTAGGACAGGGGATCACCGGGGAGCTGTTTTTT. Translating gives CASSLGQGITGELFF. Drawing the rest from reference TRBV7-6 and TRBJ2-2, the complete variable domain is GAGVSQSPRYKVTKRGQDVALRCDPISGHVSLYWYRQALGQGPEFLTYFNYEAQQDKSGLPNDRFSAERPEGSISTLTIQRTEQRDSAMYRCASSLGQGITGELFFGEGSRLTVL.

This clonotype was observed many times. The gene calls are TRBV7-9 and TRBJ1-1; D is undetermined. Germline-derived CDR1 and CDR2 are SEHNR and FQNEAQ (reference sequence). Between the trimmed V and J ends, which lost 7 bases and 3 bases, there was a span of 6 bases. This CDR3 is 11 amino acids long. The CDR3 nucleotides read TGTGCCAGCACCCGGTACACTGAAGCTTTCTTT. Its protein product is CASTRYTEAFF.

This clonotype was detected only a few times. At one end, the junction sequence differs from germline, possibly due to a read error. CDR3 sequence reads: CATSRDLGDTQYF. CDR3 nucleotides: TGTGCCACCAGCCGAGATTTGGGGGATACGCAGTATTTT. The chain recombines TRBV15 with TRBJ2-3; D gene ambiguous. This CDR3 is built from 13 residues. Germline lookup yields CDR1 LNHNV and CDR2 YYDKDF (reference sequence).

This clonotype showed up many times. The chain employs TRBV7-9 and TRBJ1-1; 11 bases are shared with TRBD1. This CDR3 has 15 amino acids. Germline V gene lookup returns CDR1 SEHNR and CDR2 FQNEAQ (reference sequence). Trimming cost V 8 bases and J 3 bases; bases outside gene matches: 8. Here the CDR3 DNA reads TGTGCCAGCCAAGGGACAGGGGGTTTATACACTGAAGCTTTCTTT. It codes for CASQGTGGLYTEAFF.

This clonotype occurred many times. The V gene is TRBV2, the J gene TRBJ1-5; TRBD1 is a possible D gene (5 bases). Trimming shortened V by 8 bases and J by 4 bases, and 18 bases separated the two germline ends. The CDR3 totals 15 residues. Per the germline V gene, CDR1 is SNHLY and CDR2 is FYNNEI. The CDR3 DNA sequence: TGTGCCAGCGACCGAGCACAGGTTGAAAATCAGCCCCAGCATTTT. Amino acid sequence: CASDRAQVENQPQHF.

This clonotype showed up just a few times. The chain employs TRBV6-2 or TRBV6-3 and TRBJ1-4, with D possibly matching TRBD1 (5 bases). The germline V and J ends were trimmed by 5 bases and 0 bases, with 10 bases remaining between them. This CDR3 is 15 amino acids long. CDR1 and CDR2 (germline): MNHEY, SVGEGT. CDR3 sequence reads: CASSHRRPTNEKLFF. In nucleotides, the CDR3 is TGTGCCAGCAGTCACAGGAGACCAACTAATGAAAAACTGTTTTTT.

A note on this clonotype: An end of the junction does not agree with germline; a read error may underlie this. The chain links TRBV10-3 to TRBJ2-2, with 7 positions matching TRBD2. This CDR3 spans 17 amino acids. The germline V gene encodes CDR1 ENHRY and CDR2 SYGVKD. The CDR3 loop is CASSPQPSGGPTGELFF. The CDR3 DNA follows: TGTGCCAGCAGTCCCCAGCCTAGCGGAGGACCTACCGGGGAGCTGTTTTTT.

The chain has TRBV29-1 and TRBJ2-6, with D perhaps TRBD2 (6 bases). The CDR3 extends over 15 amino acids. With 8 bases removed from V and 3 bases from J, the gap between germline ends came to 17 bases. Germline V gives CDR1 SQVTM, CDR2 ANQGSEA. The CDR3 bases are TGCAGCTTGGACCTCCGGAGGGGTGGGGCCAACGTCCTGACTTTC. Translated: CSLDLRRGGANVLTF.

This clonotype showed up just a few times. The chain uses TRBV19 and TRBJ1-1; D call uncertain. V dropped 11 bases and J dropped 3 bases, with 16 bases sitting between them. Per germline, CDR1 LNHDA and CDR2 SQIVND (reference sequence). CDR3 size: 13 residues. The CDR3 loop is CAWSSVLYTEAFF. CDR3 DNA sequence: TGTGCCTGGAGCTCGGTCCTCTACACTGAAGCTTTCTTT.

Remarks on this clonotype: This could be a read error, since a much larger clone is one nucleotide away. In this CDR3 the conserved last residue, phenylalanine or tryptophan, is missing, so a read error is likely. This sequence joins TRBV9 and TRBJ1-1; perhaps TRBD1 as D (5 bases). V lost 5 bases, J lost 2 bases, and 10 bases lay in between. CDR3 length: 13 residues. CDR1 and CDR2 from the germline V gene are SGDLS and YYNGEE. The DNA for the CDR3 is TGTGCCAGCAGTGGAGGGGACAACACTGAAGCTTTCTCT. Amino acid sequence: CASSGGDNTEAFS.

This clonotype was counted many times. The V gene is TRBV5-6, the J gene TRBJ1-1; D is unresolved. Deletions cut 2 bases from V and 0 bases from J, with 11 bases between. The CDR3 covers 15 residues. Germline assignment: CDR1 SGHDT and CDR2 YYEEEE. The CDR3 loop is CASSLSGGMNTEAFF. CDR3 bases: TGTGCCAGCAGCTTAAGTGGAGGGATGAACACTGAAGCTTTCTTT. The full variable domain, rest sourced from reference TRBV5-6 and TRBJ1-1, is DAGVTQSPTHLIKTRGQQVTLRCSPKSGHDTVSWYQQALGQGPQFIFQYYEEEERQRGNFPDRFSGHQFPNYSSELNVNALLLGDSALYLCASSLSGGMNTEAFFGQGTRLTVV.

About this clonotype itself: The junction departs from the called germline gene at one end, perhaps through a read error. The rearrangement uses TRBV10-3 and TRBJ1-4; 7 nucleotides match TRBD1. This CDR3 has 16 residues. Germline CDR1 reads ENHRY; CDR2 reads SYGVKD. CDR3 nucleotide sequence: TGTGCCATCAGTGAGGCCGCAGGGGGGGCTAATGAAAAACTGCTTTTT. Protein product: CAISEAAGGANEKLLF.

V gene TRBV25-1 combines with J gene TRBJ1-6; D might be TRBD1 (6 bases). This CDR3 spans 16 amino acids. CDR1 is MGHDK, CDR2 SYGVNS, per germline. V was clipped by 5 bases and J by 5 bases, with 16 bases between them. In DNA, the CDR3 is TGTGCCAGCAGTTCTACAGGGCAGGCAGATAATTCACCCCTCCACTTT. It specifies CASSSTGQADNSPLHF.

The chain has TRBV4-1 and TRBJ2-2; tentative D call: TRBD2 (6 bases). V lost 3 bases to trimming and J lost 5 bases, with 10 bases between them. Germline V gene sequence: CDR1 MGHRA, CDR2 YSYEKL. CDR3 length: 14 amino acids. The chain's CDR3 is CASSHGTATGELFF. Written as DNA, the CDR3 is TGCGCCAGCAGCCACGGGACTGCTACCGGGGAGCTGTTTTTT.

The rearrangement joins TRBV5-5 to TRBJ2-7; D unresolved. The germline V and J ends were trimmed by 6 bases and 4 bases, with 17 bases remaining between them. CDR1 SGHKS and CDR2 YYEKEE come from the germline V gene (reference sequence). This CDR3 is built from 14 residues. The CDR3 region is CASTPEKTTYEQYF. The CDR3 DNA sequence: TGTGCCAGCACCCCTGAGAAGACGACTTACGAGCAGTACTTC.

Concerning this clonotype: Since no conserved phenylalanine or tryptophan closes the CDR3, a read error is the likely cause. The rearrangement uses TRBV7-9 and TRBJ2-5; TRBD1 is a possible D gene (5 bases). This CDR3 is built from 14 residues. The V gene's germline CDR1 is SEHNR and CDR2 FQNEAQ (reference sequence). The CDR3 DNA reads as TGCGCCAGCAGCCAAGATTGGGGCTTGGAGACCCAGTACTGC. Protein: CASSQDWGLETQYC.

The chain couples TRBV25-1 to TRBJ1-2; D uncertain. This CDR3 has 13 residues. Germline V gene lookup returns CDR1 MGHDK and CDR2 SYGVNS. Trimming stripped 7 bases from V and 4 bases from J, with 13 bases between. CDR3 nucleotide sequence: TGTGCCAGCATAGGCTGGGAGAGCTATGGCTACACCTTC. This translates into CASIGWESYGYTF.

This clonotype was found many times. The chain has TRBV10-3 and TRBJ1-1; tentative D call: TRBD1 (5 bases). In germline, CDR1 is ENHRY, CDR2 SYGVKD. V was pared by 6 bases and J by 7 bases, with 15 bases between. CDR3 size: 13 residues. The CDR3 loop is CAISDSGGNEAFF. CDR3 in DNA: TGTGCCATCAGCGACTCCGGGGGAAATGAAGCTTTCTTT.

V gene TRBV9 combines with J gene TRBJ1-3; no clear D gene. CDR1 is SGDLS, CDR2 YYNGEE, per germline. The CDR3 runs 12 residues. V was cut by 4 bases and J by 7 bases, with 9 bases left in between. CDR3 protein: CASSQGWNTIYF. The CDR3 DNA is TGTGCCAGCAGCCAAGGGTGGAACACCATATATTTT.